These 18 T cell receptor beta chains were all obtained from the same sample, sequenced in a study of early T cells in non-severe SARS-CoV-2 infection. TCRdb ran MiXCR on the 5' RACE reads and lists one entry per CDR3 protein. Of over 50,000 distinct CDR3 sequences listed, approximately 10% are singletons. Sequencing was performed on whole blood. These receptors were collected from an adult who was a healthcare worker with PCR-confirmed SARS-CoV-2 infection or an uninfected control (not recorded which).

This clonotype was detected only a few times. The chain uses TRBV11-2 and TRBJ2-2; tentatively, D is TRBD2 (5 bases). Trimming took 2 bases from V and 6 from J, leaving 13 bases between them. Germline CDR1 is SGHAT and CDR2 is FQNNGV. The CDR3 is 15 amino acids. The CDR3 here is CASSLFGVQAGELFF. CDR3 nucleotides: TGTGCCAGCAGCTTATTCGGGGTCCAAGCCGGGGAGCTGTTTTTT.

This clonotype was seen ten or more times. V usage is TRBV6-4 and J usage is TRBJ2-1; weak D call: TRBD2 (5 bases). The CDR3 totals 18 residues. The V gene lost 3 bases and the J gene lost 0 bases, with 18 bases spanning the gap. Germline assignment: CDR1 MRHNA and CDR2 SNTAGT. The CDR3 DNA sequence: TGTGCCAGCAGTGAATTTGGTACGGGAACCACCTCCTACAATGAGCAGTTCTTC. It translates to CASSEFGTGTTSYNEQFF.

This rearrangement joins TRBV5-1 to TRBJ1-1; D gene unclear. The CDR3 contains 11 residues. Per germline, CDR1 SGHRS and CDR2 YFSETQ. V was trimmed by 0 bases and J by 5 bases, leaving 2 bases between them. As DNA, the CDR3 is TGCGCCAGCAGCTTGGGTACTGAAGCTTTCTTT. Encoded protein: CASSLGTEAFF.

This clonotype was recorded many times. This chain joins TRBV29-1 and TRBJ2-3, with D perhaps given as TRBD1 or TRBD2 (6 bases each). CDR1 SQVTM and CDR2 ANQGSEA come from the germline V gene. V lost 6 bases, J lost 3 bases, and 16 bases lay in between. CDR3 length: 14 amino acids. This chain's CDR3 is CSVAFGGRTDTQYF. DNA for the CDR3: TGCAGCGTCGCCTTTGGGGGGCGGACAGATACGCAGTATTTT.

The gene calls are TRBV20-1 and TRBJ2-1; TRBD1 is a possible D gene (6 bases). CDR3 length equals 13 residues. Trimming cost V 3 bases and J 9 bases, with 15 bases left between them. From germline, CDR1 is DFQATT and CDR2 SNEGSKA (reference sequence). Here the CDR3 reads CSARIFGTSEQFF. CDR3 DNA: TGCAGTGCTAGGATTTTCGGGACATCTGAGCAGTTCTTC.

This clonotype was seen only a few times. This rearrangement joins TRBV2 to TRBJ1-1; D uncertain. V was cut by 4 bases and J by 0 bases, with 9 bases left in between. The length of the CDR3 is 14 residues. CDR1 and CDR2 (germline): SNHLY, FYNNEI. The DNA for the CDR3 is TGTGCCAGCAGTGTGAGGGTCTTGAACACTGAAGCTTTCTTT. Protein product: CASSVRVLNTEAFF.

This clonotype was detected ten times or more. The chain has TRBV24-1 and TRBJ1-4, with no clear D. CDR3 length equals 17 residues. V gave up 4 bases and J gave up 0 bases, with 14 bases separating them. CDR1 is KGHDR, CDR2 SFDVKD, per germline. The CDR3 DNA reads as TGTGCCACCAGTGACGCGGACGGGGAGGCAACTAATGAAAAACTGTTTTTT. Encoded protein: CATSDADGEATNEKLFF.

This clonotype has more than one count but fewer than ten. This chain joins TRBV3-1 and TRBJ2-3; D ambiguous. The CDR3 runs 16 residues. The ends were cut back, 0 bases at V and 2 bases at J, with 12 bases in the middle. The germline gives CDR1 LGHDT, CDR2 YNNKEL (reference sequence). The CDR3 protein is CASSQEWVQSTDTQYF. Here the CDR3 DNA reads TGTGCCAGCAGCCAAGAGTGGGTCCAATCCACAGATACGCAGTATTTT.

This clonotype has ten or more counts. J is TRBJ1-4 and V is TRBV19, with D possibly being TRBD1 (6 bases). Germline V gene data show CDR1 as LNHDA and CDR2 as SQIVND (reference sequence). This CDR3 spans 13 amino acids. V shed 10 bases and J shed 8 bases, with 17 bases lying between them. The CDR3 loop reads CATKGTLREKLFF. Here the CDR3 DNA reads TGTGCCACGAAAGGGACATTGCGAGAAAAACTGTTTTTT. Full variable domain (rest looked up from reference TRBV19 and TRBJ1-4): DGGITQSPKYLFRKEGQNVTLSCEQNLNHDAMYWYRQDPGQGLRLIYYSQIVNDFQKGDIAEGYSVSREKKESFPLTVTSAQKNPTAFYLCATKGTLREKLFFGSGTQLSVL.

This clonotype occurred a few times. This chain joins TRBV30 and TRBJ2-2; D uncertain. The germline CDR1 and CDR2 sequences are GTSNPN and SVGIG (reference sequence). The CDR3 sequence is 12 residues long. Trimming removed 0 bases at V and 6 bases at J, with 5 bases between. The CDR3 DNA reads TGTGCCTGGAGTGTATCCTCCGGGGAGCTGTTTTTT. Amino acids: CAWSVSSGELFF.

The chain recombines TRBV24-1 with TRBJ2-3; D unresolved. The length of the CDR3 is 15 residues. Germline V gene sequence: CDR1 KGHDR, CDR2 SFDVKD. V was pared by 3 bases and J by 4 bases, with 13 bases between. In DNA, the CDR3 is TGTGCCACCAGTGATAGTCGCAGGTCGCCAGATACGCAGTATTTT. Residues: CATSDSRRSPDTQYF.

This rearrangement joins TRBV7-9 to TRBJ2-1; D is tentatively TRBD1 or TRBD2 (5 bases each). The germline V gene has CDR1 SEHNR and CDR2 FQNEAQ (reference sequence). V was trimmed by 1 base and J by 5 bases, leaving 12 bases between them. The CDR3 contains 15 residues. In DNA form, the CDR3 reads TGTGCCAGCAGCTTAGTCGGGACGGGCAACAATGAGCAGTTCTTC. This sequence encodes CASSLVGTGNNEQFF.

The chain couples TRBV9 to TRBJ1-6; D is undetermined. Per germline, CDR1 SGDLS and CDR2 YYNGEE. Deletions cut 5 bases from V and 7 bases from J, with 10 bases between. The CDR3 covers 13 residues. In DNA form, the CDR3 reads TGTGCCAGCAGTGGGTCGGAGAATTCACCCCTCCACTTT. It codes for CASSGSENSPLHF.

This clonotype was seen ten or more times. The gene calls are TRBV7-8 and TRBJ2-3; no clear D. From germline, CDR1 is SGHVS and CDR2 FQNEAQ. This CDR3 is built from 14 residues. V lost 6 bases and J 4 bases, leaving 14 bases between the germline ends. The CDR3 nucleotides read TGTGCCAGCAGTCAACGTCGGTTGGCAGATACGCAGTATTTT. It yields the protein CASSQRRLADTQYF. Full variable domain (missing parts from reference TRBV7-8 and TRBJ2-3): GAGVSQSPRYKVAKRGQDVALRCDPISGHVSLFWYQQALGQGPEFLTYFQNEAQLDKSGLPSDRFFAERPEGSVSTLKIQRTQQEDSAVYLCASSQRRLADTQYFGPGTRLTVL.

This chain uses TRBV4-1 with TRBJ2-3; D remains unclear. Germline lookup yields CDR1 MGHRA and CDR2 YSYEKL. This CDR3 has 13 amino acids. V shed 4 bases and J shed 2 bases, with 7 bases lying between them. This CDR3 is CASSPRYTDTQYF. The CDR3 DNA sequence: TGCGCCAGCAGCCCTCGATACACAGATACGCAGTATTTT.

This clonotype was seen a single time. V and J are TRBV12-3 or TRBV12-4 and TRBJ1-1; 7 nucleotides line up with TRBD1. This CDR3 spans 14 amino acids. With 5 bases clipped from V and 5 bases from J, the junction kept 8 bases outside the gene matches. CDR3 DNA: TGTGCCAGCAGTCTCACGACAGGGACGACTGAAGCTTTCTTT. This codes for CASSLTTGTTEAFF.

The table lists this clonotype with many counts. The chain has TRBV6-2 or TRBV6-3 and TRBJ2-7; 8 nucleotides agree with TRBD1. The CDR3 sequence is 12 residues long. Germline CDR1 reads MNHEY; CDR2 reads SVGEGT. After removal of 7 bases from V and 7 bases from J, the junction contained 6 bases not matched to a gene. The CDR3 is CASTNTGGEQYV. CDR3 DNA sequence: TGTGCCAGCACCAATACAGGGGGAGAGCAGTACGTC.

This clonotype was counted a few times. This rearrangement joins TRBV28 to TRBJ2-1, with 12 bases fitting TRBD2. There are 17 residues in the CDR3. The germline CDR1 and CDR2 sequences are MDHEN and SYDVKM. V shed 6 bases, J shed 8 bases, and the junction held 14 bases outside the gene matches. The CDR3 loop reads CASSTRTSGKKAYEQFF. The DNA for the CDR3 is TGTGCCAGCAGCACCCGGACTAGCGGGAAAAAAGCCTATGAGCAGTTCTTC. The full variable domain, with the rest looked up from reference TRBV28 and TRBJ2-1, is DVKVTQSSRYLVKRTGEKVFLECVQDMDHENMFWYRQDPGLGLRLIYFSYDVKMKEKGDIPEGYSVSREKKERFSLILESASTNQTSMYLCASSTRTSGKKAYEQFFGPGTRLTVL.